This TCR beta chain was documented in a study of cytomegalovirus exposure and HLA in healthy donors. Healthy bone marrow donors made up the donor group. A word on this clone: Antigen specificity is unknown.

It was with 60 Vbeta and 13 Jbeta primers that the PCR ran. TCRdb keeps only in-frame clones here, not all; method: immunoSEQ multiplex PCR. The sample holds about 67,000 clones, about three quarters seen once. General study results and limits: Some V segments, including TRBV6-2 and TRBV6-3, were excluded as indistinguishable. A later analysis reportedly found fewer N-insertions in an Asian-associated ancestry cluster than the approximately 670-donor mean. Reportedly, diagnosis of cytomegalovirus status by the classifier showed high specificity and sensitivity.

The CDR3 length is 17 residues. V was trimmed by 3 bases and J by 3 bases, leaving 18 bases between them. CDR1 SGHAT and CDR2 FQNNGV come from the germline V gene. This clonotype was obtained from a man aged 40-49 years in good health and CMV-seronegative. The J gene is TRBJ2-1, the V gene TRBV11-2; a possible D gene is TRBD1 (6 bases). Sample: PBMCs. CDR3 sequence reads: CASSFRPGTTGYNEQFF. The CDR3 region has the DNA TGTGCCAGCAGCTTTCGACCCGGAACGACAGGCTACAATGAGCAGTTCTTC.